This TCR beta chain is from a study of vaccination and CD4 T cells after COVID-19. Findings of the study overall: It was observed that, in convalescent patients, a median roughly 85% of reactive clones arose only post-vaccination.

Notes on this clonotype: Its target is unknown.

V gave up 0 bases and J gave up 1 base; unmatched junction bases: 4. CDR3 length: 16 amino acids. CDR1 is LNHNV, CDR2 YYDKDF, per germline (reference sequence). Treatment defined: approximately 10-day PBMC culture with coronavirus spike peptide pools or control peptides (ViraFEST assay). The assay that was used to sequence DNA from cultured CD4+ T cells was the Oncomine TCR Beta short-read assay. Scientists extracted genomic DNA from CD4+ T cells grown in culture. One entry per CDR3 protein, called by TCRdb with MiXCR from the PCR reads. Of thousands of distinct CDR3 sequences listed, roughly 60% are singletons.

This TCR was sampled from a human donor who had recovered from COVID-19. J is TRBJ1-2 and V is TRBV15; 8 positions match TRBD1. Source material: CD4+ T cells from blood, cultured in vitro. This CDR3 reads CATSRDGQGINYGYTF. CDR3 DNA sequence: TGTGCCACCAGCAGAGATGGACAGGGCATTAACTATGGCTACACCTTC.